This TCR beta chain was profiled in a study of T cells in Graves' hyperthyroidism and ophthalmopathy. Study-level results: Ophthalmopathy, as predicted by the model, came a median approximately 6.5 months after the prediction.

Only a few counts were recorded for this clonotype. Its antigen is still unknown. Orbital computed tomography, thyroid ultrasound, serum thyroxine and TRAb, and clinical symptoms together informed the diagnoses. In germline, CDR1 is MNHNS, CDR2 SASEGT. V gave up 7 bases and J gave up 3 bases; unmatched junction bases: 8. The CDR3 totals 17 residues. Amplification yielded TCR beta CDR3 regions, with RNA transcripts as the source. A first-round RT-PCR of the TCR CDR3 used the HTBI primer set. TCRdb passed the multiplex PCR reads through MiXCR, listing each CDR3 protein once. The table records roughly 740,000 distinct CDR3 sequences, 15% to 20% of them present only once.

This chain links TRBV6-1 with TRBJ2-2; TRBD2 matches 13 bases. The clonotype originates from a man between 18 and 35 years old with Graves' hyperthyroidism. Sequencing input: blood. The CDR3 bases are TGTGCCAGCACTGGACTAGCGGGAGATTTGGACACCGGGGAGCTGTTTTTT. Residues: CASTGLAGDLDTGELFF.